This T cell receptor beta chain is from a study of blood T cell repertoires in COVID-19 (dated by TCRdb to 2020 to 2021). Study-level background: Samples covering the acute and convalescent phases of COVID-19 were provided by collaborators in the United States, Italy and Spain. The prospective study material was composed of cDNA or gDNA derived from T cells, B-cell-depleted T cells, or PBMCs. Sample metadata almost always included a de-identified subject ID, COVID-19 status, age in years and sex. The samples were drawn from the first 160 participants of the ongoing ImmuneRACE study and from some 1,300 subjects provided by 6 global collaborators. Where HLA class I and class II types were available, the types were taken from metadata supplied by the sample provider, not from assay-based typing. Deeply sampled blood TCRbeta repertoires from subjects exposed to, actively infected with, or recovered from COVID-19 were included in the dataset. The repertoires were released in a freely available public database meant as a resource for research on the immune response to SARS-CoV-2. Study-level results and caveats: How much clinical and demographic metadata was included differed by source and by participant, and the metadata was provided uncurated.

One collaborating source in Seattle enrolled patients while the patients were actively infected and followed the patients over time throughout the course of disease. The collaborating institutions used their own protocols to collect whole blood in K2EDTA tubes. For TCRbeta analysis, collaborators shipped samples in one of three forms: frozen whole blood, isolated PBMCs, or DNA extracted from either of those sample types. TCRbeta CDR3 regions were amplified from genomic DNA using the immunoSEQ Assay, a bias-controlled multiplex PCR. Per the source publication's procedure: The number of nucleated cells in each sample was estimated from the amplification of reference gene primers within the assay. Sequence reads were collapsed and filtered to measure the absolute abundance of every unique TCRbeta CDR3 rearrangement. For each sample, productive Simpson clonality was calculated as the square root of Simpson's diversity index across productive rearrangements. The table was pulled from immuneACCESS by TCRdb, which kept in-frame rearrangements only. Such tables lose some clones; where checked, under half of the loss comes from unresolved V genes, and the rest has no known cause. V and J calls and clone size are those listed in that table; D and trimming were worked out from the DNA. The sample contains 35,000 to 40,000 clones, about 90% of them found a single time. The ten most abundant clones make up around 4.5% of the sample.

CDR1 and CDR2 were assigned from the germline V gene as KGHDR and SFDVKD. From V the trimming removes 3 bases and from J it removes 1 base, while the gene matches leave 4 bases of the junction unaccounted for. Including cysteine and phenylalanine, the CDR3 has 17 amino acids. Only the CDR3 part of the read is kept: 51 bases, read in frame from the first base. About this clone itself: Its antigen remains unidentified. No qualities accompany the bases; no much larger clone lies one base away.

The sample comprised peripheral blood. This TCR was sampled from a man in his sixties with COVID-19, enrolled during active disease. The rearrangement combines TRBV24-1 with TRBJ1-5; TRBD1 agrees with 11 junctional bases. DNA sequence: TGTGCCACCAGTGATCGGACAGGGGGCGGAAGCAATCAGCCCCAGCATTTT. It specifies CATSDRTGGGSNQPQHF.